The 24 T cell receptor beta chains below were found in one sample sequenced in a study of T cell repertoires in cytomegalovirus infection. For these receptors, no antigen is known. TCRdb ran MiXCR on the reads and lists one entry per CDR3 protein. This sample has roughly 570,000 distinct CDR3 sequences, with almost 40% found just once. Sequencing used cultured PBMCs, obtained from culture after CMV antigen stimulation. The receptor source for this set is a human donor in good health (CMV status not recorded). Some clones in this sample may be carry-over from other donors' samples.

The chain is built from TRBV10-3 and TRBJ2-2; D possibly matches TRBD1 or TRBD2 (5 bases each). Trimming pared 6 bases from V and 7 bases from J, leaving 15 bases between. This CDR3 region has 14 residues. Germline CDR1 and CDR2: ENHRY and SYGVKD. The CDR3 protein is CAIRGRTRIGELFF. CDR3 sequence (DNA): TGTGCCATCAGGGGACGTACAAGGATCGGGGAGCTGTTTTTT.

This clonotype came up a few times. J is TRBJ2-3 and V is TRBV7-8; 9 nucleotides line up with TRBD2. In germline, CDR1 is SGHVS, CDR2 FQNEAQ. The CDR3 has 17 residues. The J segment lost 2 bases and the V segment lost 8 bases, leaving 14 bases of the junction unmatched. CDR3 region: CASGVKRGDRYTDTQYF. The CDR3, as DNA: TGTGCCAGCGGGGTTAAGCGGGGGGACCGTTACACAGATACGCAGTATTTT.

This clonotype was seen a handful of times. CDR3 protein: CASSLFTDSGNTIYF. The CDR3, as DNA: TGTGCCAGCAGCTTATTCACAGACTCCGGAAACACCATATATTTT. V and J are TRBV7-6 and TRBJ1-3; D not certain. Trimming cost V 2 bases and J 4 bases, with 12 bases left between them. CDR1 is SGHVS, CDR2 FNYEAQ, per germline. This CDR3 contains 15 residues.

V is TRBV7-8 and J is TRBJ2-1; possible D gene TRBD2, 7 bases. Germline V gene sequence: CDR1 SGHVS, CDR2 FQNEAQ. The CDR3 has 15 residues. V was clipped by 3 bases and J by 2 bases, with 11 bases between them. In DNA, the CDR3 is TGTGCCAGCAGCTTTTGGGGGGGGCCCTACAATGAGCAGTTCTTC. Its protein product is CASSFWGGPYNEQFF.

CDR3 region: CASSPRRTLGAGGPREQYF. CDR3 coding DNA: TGTGCCAGCAGTCCCAGACGAACCCTTGGAGCGGGGGGGCCTAGGGAGCAGTACTTC. V and J are TRBV7-2 and TRBJ2-7; 10 bases are a match to TRBD2. The V segment lost 6 bases and the J segment 7 bases; nucleotides outside the gene matches: 24. The CDR3 extends over 19 amino acids. Germline V gives CDR1 SGHTA, CDR2 FQGNSA.

This clonotype was observed a few times. V usage is TRBV19 and J usage is TRBJ2-6; possibly TRBD2 for D (6 bases). Germline CDR1 LNHDA, CDR2 SQIVND (reference sequence). This CDR3 region has 16 residues. With 1 base removed from V and 4 bases from J, the gap between germline ends came to 11 bases. The CDR3 is CASSIGPAGGANVLTF. CDR3 nucleotides: TGTGCCAGTAGTATAGGCCCTGCGGGAGGGGCCAACGTCCTGACTTTC. The full variable domain, rest sourced from reference TRBV19 and TRBJ2-6, is DGGITQSPKYLFRKEGQNVTLSCEQNLNHDAMYWYRQDPGQGLRLIYYSQIVNDFQKGDIAEGYSVSREKKESFPLTVTSAQKNPTAFYLCASSIGPAGGANVLTFGAGSRLTVL.

This clonotype was picked up a small number of times. The DNA for the CDR3 is TGTGCCAGCAGAGGGGGCAACACCGGGGAGCTGTTTTTT. Its protein product is CASRGGNTGELFF. This rearrangement joins TRBV2 to TRBJ2-2, with 7 bases that match TRBD1. The V gene end was trimmed by 6 bases and the J gene end by 2 bases; junction bases not matched to a gene: 0. The length of the CDR3 is 13 residues. In germline, CDR1 is SNHLY, CDR2 FYNNEI.

The CDR3 region has the DNA TGTGCCAGCCGCAAGCGGGGCAGCACAGATACGCAGTATTTT. Translated, it gives CASRKRGSTDTQYF. This chain uses TRBV6-2 or TRBV6-3 with TRBJ2-3, with TRBD2 matching 7 bases. The CDR3 has 14 residues. The junction had 5 bases not matched to a gene; V was cut back by 8 bases and J by 0 bases. Germline V gene sequence: CDR1 MNHEY, CDR2 SVGEGT.

This clonotype has more than one count but fewer than ten. The chain carries TRBV4-1 and TRBJ2-1; D is possibly TRBD2 (6 bases). The CDR3 covers 14 residues. Trimming took off 3 bases at V and 9 bases at J, with 15 bases between the two ends. The germline gives CDR1 MGHRA, CDR2 YSYEKL. Here the CDR3 DNA reads TGCGCCAGCAGCCAGAGACTAGGTCTGGGTGAGCAGTTCTTC. This gives the protein CASSQRLGLGEQFF.

V and J are TRBV7-8 and TRBJ2-1, with a tentative D call TRBD1 (7 bases). This CDR3 contains 16 residues. Germline V gene data show CDR1 as SGHVS and CDR2 as FQNEAQ. V lost 6 bases and J 5 bases, leaving 20 bases between the germline ends. The CDR3 loop is CASSQGGKGFDNEQFF. As DNA, the CDR3 is TGTGCCAGCAGTCAGGGGGGTAAGGGATTCGACAATGAGCAGTTCTTC.

This clonotype came up a few times. This chain links TRBV11-2 with TRBJ1-4; 7 bases line up with TRBD1. This CDR3 comprises 15 residues. Germline CDR1 SGHAT, CDR2 FQNNGV. Trimming cost V 5 bases and J 0 bases; bases outside gene matches: 3. The CDR3 bases are TGTGCCAGCAGCACCGGACAGGCAACTAATGAAAAACTGTTTTTT. Residues: CASSTGQATNEKLFF. Filled out from reference TRBV11-2 and TRBJ1-4, the complete variable domain reads EAGVAQSPRYKIIEKRQSVAFWCNPISGHATLYWYQQILGQGPKLLIQFQNNGVVDDSQLPKDRFSAERLKGVDSTLKIQPAKLEDSAVYLCASSTGQATNEKLFFGSGTQLSVL.

DNA for the CDR3: TGCAGTGCTAGAGATACATCGCCCACTAACTATGGCTACACCTTC. It codes for CSARDTSPTNYGYTF. This chain uses TRBV20-1 with TRBJ1-2, with unresolved D. Germline V lookup: CDR1 DFQATT, CDR2 SNEGSKA (reference sequence). The CDR3 loop spans 15 amino acids. Trimming stripped 0 bases from V and 0 bases from J, with 11 bases between.

V usage is TRBV7-9 and J usage is TRBJ1-1; D not resolved. V lost 3 bases, J lost 6 bases, and 5 bases lay in between. Looked up from germline, CDR1 is SEHNR and CDR2 is FQNEAQ (reference sequence). This CDR3 is 11 amino acids long. The DNA of the CDR3 is TGTGCCAGCAGCTTGGTCCCTGAAGCTTTCTTT. The encoded protein is CASSLVPEAFF.

The CDR3, as DNA: TGTGCCAGCAGCCCGGGGAGGCGCATGTTCTATGGCTACACCTTC. Its protein product is CASSPGRRMFYGYTF. The chain employs TRBV12-3 or TRBV12-4 and TRBJ1-2; D ambiguous. The CDR3 extends over 15 amino acids. V lost 6 bases and J 4 bases, leaving 18 bases between the germline ends.

The rearrangement links TRBV6-1 to TRBJ1-4; tentative D call: TRBD1 (6 bases). The CDR3 extends over 14 amino acids. The V gene's germline CDR1 is MNHNS and CDR2 SASEGT. V was pared by 7 bases and J by 1 base, with 10 bases between. The DNA for the CDR3 is TGTGCCAGCACGCGGACAGAAACTAATGAAAAACTGTTTTTT. This encodes CASTRTETNEKLFF.

A few counts support this clonotype. The V and J genes are TRBV7-9 and TRBJ1-2, with 9 nucleotides matching TRBD1. The J segment lost 7 bases and the V segment lost 7 bases, leaving 16 bases of the junction unmatched. The CDR3 totals 16 residues. Germline lookup yields CDR1 SEHNR and CDR2 FQNEAQ (reference sequence). The CDR3 nucleotides are TGTGCCAGCACCATCTCACAAACAGGGGGCGCATTTGGCTACACCTTC. Protein product: CASTISQTGGAFGYTF. Full variable domain (remainder filled in from reference TRBV7-9 and TRBJ1-2): DTGVSQNPRHKITKRGQNVTFRCDPISEHNRLYWYRQTLGQGPEFLTYFQNEAQLEKSRLLSDRFSAERPKGSFSTLEIQRTEQGDSAMYLCASTISQTGGAFGYTFGSGTRLTVV.

The CDR3 nucleotides read TGCGCCAGCAGTACCGGGACAGCCTTGACGGATACGCAGTATTTT. This translates into CASSTGTALTDTQYF. This chain joins TRBV5-1 and TRBJ2-3; 7 nucleotides match TRBD1. The germline gives CDR1 SGHRS, CDR2 YFSETQ. The CDR3 is made up of 15 amino acids. The junction had 12 bases not matched to a gene; V was cut back by 5 bases and J by 6 bases.

This clonotype showed up just a few times. The chain employs TRBV20-1 and TRBJ2-7; 7 bases map to TRBD2. After removal of 6 bases from V and 4 bases from J, the junction contained 12 bases not matched to a gene. The CDR3 covers 14 residues. The germline V gene encodes CDR1 DFQATT and CDR2 SNEGSKA (reference sequence). CDR3 DNA sequence: TGCAGTGCCCCTGTTAGTGGGAGGGGTTACGAGCAGTACTTC. Protein product: CSAPVSGRGYEQYF.

This clonotype was seen a few times. The chain has TRBV7-2 and TRBJ2-7; no clear D. The CDR3 sequence is 15 residues long. Germline loops: CDR1 SGHTA, CDR2 FQGNSA. With 3 bases removed from V and 2 bases from J, the gap between germline ends came to 14 bases. The CDR3 region has the DNA TGTGCCAGCAGCTTTTCCAGAGGAAGTCCCTACGAGCAGTACTTC. Translating gives CASSFSRGSPYEQYF.

The gene calls are TRBV6-2 or TRBV6-3 and TRBJ2-5; no definite D call. The ends were cut back, 6 bases at V and 5 bases at J, with 10 bases in the middle. This CDR3 is 12 amino acids long. Per germline, CDR1 MNHEY and CDR2 SVGEGT. For the CDR3, the DNA is TGTGCCAGCAGCCGAAGGACGGAGACCCAGTACTTC. The encoded protein is CASSRRTETQYF.

This clonotype was seen only a few times. This chain connects TRBV7-8 to TRBJ2-5; D may be TRBD1 (5 bases). Trimming took off 3 bases at V and 1 base at J, with 12 bases between the two ends. This CDR3 has 15 amino acids. Germline-derived CDR1 and CDR2 are SGHVS and FQNEAQ. CDR3 protein: CASSFRGRAQETQYF. CDR3 bases: TGTGCCAGCAGCTTTAGGGGTAGGGCCCAAGAGACCCAGTACTTC. The whole variable domain, filled in from reference TRBV7-8 and TRBJ2-5, reads GAGVSQSPRYKVAKRGQDVALRCDPISGHVSLFWYQQALGQGPEFLTYFQNEAQLDKSGLPSDRFFAERPEGSVSTLKIQRTQQEDSAVYLCASSFRGRAQETQYFGPGTRLLVL.

The chain is built from TRBV7-8 and TRBJ2-1; perhaps TRBD2 as D (5 bases). This CDR3 contains 15 residues. The germline V gene encodes CDR1 SGHVS and CDR2 FQNEAQ. Trimming took off 5 bases at V and 5 bases at J, with 16 bases between the two ends. This CDR3 reads CASSKLRLLDNEQFF. CDR3 coding DNA: TGTGCCAGCAGCAAGTTAAGGCTACTAGACAATGAGCAGTTCTTC.

V usage is TRBV15 and J usage is TRBJ1-2, with TRBD1 as a possible D gene (5 bases). Per the germline V gene, CDR1 is LNHNV and CDR2 is YYDKDF (reference sequence). CDR3 length equals 14 residues. The V and J ends lost 6 bases and 4 bases respectively, with 15 bases between them. The CDR3 protein is CATSLGGGGYGYTF. The CDR3 nucleotides are TGTGCCACCAGTCTCGGGGGGGGGGGCTATGGCTACACCTTC.

Only a few counts were recorded for this clonotype. The J gene is TRBJ2-3, the V gene TRBV5-4, with 9 positions matching TRBD2. The CDR3 has 15 amino acids. Germline V gene data show CDR1 as SGHNT and CDR2 as YYREEE (reference sequence). Germline trimming cut 3 bases from V and 1 base from J; bases unmatched to any gene: 3. CDR3 bases: TGTGCCAGCAGCTCTTCTAGCGGGGGCACAGATACGCAGTATTTT. Its protein is CASSSSSGGTDTQYF.